Each of the 14 T cell receptor beta chains below was sequenced from the same sample in a study of cytomegalovirus exposure and HLA in healthy donors. PCR amplification relied on 60 Vbeta primers (plus 13 Jbeta primers). Generated by immunoSEQ multiplex PCR, the TCRdb table keeps only in-frame clones and is missing some. The profile covers tens of thousands of clones, with about 80% appearing a single time and around 1.5% taken by the ten largest. Material for sequencing was PBMCs. These receptors came from a male donor in good health and CMV-seronegative.

The chain couples TRBV5-1 to TRBJ1-1; 9 bases are a match to TRBD1. The CDR3 covers 18 residues. Per the germline V gene, CDR1 is SGHRS and CDR2 is YFSETQ. V lost 4 bases to trimming and J lost 0 bases; unmatched junction nucleotides: 13. CDR3 DNA: TGCGCCAGCAGCCCTCGGGACAGGGCTATGCCGATGAACACTGAAGCTTTCTTT. This codes for CASSPRDRAMPMNTEAFF.

Comments on this clone: One end of the junction does not line up with germline, which may come from a read error. CDR3: CAISGGQTGGNAEASF. For the CDR3, the DNA is TGTGCCATCAGTGGGGGGCAGACAGGGGGAAATGCTGAAGCTTCCTTT. The rearrangement joins TRBV10-3 to TRBJ1-1, with 9 bases lining up with TRBD1. The CDR3 contains 16 residues. Germline loops: CDR1 ENHRY, CDR2 SYGVKD.

V usage is TRBV6-7 and J usage is TRBJ1-5; TRBD1 matches at 8 bases. TRBV6-7 is known as an ORF, though its function is uncertain. V lost 6 bases to trimming and J lost 7 bases; unmatched junction nucleotides: 8. The CDR3 totals 14 residues. DNA of the CDR3: TGTGCCAGCAGAAGGACAGGGCGGGACCAGCCCCAGCATTTT. Its translation is CASRRTGRDQPQHF.

The genes are TRBV30 and TRBJ2-5; D call uncertain. Judging by the DNA end, TRBJ2-7 fits better; the J call may be wrong. CDR1 is GTSNPN and CDR2 is SVGIG in the germline V gene (reference sequence). This CDR3 region has 11 residues. In DNA form, the CDR3 reads TGTGCCTGGACCCAAACAAGCGAGCAGTACTTC. It is translated as CAWTQTSEQYF.

The rearrangement uses TRBV28 and TRBJ1-2; TRBD1 matches at 8 bases. Unmatched junction bases numbered 4, after V lost 1 base and J lost 3 bases. The CDR3 is 15 residues long. The germline CDR1 and CDR2 sequences are MDHEN and SYDVKM. CDR3 sequence reads: CASSLLQGADYGYTF. Here the CDR3 DNA reads TGTGCCAGCAGTTTATTGCAGGGGGCTGACTATGGCTACACCTTC.

This chain joins TRBV28 and TRBJ1-5; maybe TRBD1 (5 bases). The ends were cut back, 3 bases at V and 5 bases at J, with 17 bases in the middle. This CDR3 is built from 16 residues. Germline CDR1 is MDHEN and CDR2 is SYDVKM. The CDR3 protein is CASSFEPGAGHQPQHF. The CDR3 DNA sequence: TGTGCCAGCAGTTTTGAACCTGGGGCAGGCCATCAGCCCCAGCATTTT.

This clone was picked up one time. The chain is built from TRBV6-5 and TRBJ2-2, with 13 bases aligning to TRBD2. The trim removed 5 bases at V and 6 bases at J, leaving 3 bases unmatched. This CDR3 contains 15 residues. CDR1 and CDR2 (germline): MNHEY, SVGAGI. The CDR3, as DNA: TGTGCCAGCAGTGTCACTAGCGGGAGGGCCGGGGAGCTGTTTTTT. It is translated as CASSVTSGRAGELFF.

In this sample, this clone turned up a few times. V and J are TRBV7-2 and TRBJ1-3, with 8 bases fitting TRBD1. CDR1 SGHTA and CDR2 FQGNSA come from the germline V gene. Trimming took 1 base from V and 0 from J; bases not matched to a gene: 5. CDR3 length: 17 residues. The CDR3 coding sequence is TGTGCCAGCAGCTTAGACAGGGGGTTCGTCTCTGGAAACACCATATATTTT. This codes for CASSLDRGFVSGNTIYF.

This clone was seen once. The chain is built from TRBV4-3 and TRBJ1-1, with D possibly TRBD1 on 6 matching bases. The CDR3 extends over 15 amino acids. With 0 bases removed from V and 10 bases from J, the gap between germline ends came to 18 bases. Germline CDR1 and CDR2: LGHNA and YSLEER. CDR3: CASSQEVWDIPTAFF. CDR3 nucleotides: TGCGCCAGCAGCCAAGAAGTTTGGGACATCCCCACAGCTTTCTTT.

This chain joins TRBV27 and TRBJ2-1, with D tentatively TRBD2 (5 bases). V lost 1 base, J lost 5 bases, and 9 bases lay in between. Germline lookup yields CDR1 MNHEY and CDR2 SMNVEV (reference sequence). The CDR3 covers 14 residues. CDR3 sequence (DNA): TGTGCCAGCAGTTTATTGTCGGGGAACAATGAGCAGTTCTTC. This encodes CASSLLSGNNEQFF.

This chain joins TRBV4-3 and TRBJ2-1; TRBD2 aligns across 10 bases. Looked up from germline, CDR1 is LGHNA and CDR2 is YSLEER. V was pared by 0 bases and J by 5 bases, with 7 bases of the junction left unmatched. CDR3 length equals 17 residues. The CDR3 nucleotides read TGCGCCAGCAGCCAAGATCCTAGGCTAGCGGGAGACAATGAGCAGTTCTTC. Protein: CASSQDPRLAGDNEQFF.

The rearrangement links TRBV9 to TRBJ2-7; TRBD2 is a possible D gene (6 bases). V lost 4 bases and J lost 9, with 17 bases in between. Germline-derived CDR1 and CDR2 are SGDLS and YYNGEE. The CDR3 contains 13 residues. CDR3 in amino acids: CASSPGTPGGQYF. In DNA form, the CDR3 reads TGTGCCAGCAGCCCCGGGACTCCCGGAGGGCAGTACTTC.

V gene TRBV5-1 combines with J gene TRBJ2-3; TRBD2 agrees at 8 bases. The CDR3 contains 15 residues. The germline V gene has CDR1 SGHRS and CDR2 YFSETQ. V lost 5 bases, J lost 4 bases, and 9 bases stayed unmatched. The CDR3 bases are TGCGCCAGCAGAAGGGCGGGAGGAGGCCCAGATACGCAGTATTTT. As protein: CASRRAGGGPDTQYF.

This sequence joins TRBV28 and TRBJ2-7; 7 nucleotides match TRBD1. Trimming at V came to 7 bases and at J to 0 bases, leaving 12 bases not matched to a gene. Looked up from germline, CDR1 is MDHEN and CDR2 is SYDVKM. The CDR3 covers 16 residues. CDR3 sequence (DNA): TGTGCCAGCACTAGGGGACAGTTTGATTTCTCCTACGAGCAGTACTTC. Translating it yields CASTRGQFDFSYEQYF.